The 11 T cell receptor beta chains below come from one sample, sequenced in a study of blood T cells in healthy people across ages. The authors ran a second PCR of about 6 to 11 cycles using a sample-barcoded 5' primer and a J-beta primer mix. Each CDR3 protein gets one entry after TCRdb re-called the 5' RACE reads with MiXCR. The sample holds 850,000 to 950,000 distinct CDR3 sequences, more than 25% seen once. The sample consisted of blood. The receptor set was obtained from a woman older than 75 in good health.

This clonotype has ten or more counts. The CDR3 is CASSTRTGGGKDEQFF. CDR3 bases: TGTGCCAGCAGCACCCGGACCGGGGGCGGAAAGGATGAGCAGTTCTTC. The chain recombines TRBV7-9 with TRBJ2-1; D might be TRBD1 or TRBD2, each matching 6 bases. The V and J ends lost 5 bases and 8 bases respectively, with 22 bases between them. CDR1 is SEHNR and CDR2 is FQNEAQ in the germline V gene (reference sequence). The CDR3 loop spans 16 amino acids.

With respect to this clonotype: This may stem from a read error, because a much larger clone lies one nucleotide away. The rearrangement joins TRBV6-2 or TRBV6-3 to TRBJ2-1, with 11 bases lining up with TRBD2. This CDR3 has 15 amino acids. CDR1 and CDR2 (germline): MNHEY, SVGEGT. The CDR3 region is CASRPGLAANNGQFF. DNA of the CDR3: TGTGCCAGCAGGCCGGGACTAGCGGCCAACAATGGGCAGTTCTTC.

This clonotype occurred a few times. The chain combines TRBV7-2 with TRBJ2-5; the match to TRBD2 covers 9 bases. The germline V gene encodes CDR1 SGHTA and CDR2 FQGNSA. The junction had 20 bases not matched to a gene; V was cut back by 1 base and J by 11 bases. The CDR3 runs to 18 residues. The DNA of the CDR3 is TGTGCCAGCAGCTTAGGCCCCGGAGGTAGCGGGGGCTTAAATGAGCAGTACTTC. Its protein product is CASSLGPGGSGGLNEQYF.

As regards this clonotype: A much larger clone lies a single base off, so this may be a read error. V gene TRBV29-1 combines with J gene TRBJ2-7; 8 bases line up with TRBD2. Germline V gives CDR1 SQVTM, CDR2 ANQGSEA. The trim removed 6 bases at V and 6 bases at J, leaving 13 bases unmatched. This CDR3 comprises 14 residues. The CDR3 loop is CSVLGTRDPCEQYF. In DNA, the CDR3 is TGCAGCGTCCTTGGGACTAGGGACCCCTGCGAGCAGTACTTC.

This chain links TRBV20-1 with TRBJ2-1, with TRBD2 identical over 10 bases. J gave up 13 bases and V 5 bases, and 17 bases lay outside the gene matches. Germline CDR1 and CDR2: DFQATT and SNEGSKA (reference sequence). CDR3 size: 15 residues. The CDR3 is CSARLAGDYQETQFF. CDR3 nucleotide sequence: TGCAGTGCTCGCCTAGCGGGGGATTACCAAGAGACCCAGTTCTTC.

The chain couples TRBV6-6 to TRBJ1-1; D remains unclear. Trimming removed 6 bases at V and 10 bases at J, with 18 bases between. The CDR3 has 13 residues. Per the germline V gene, CDR1 is MNHNY and CDR2 is SVGAGI (reference sequence). Here the CDR3 DNA reads TGTGCCAGCAGGGGAGCATCAGCGAGTCTAGCTTTCTTT. Translation gives CASRGASASLAFF.

At least ten counts were recorded for this clonotype. J is TRBJ2-1 and V is TRBV5-1; 9 positions agree with TRBD1. This CDR3 has 16 residues. The germline V gene encodes CDR1 SGHRS and CDR2 YFSETQ. V gave up 1 base and J gave up 6 bases; unmatched junction bases: 8. CDR3 protein: CASSLSGTGRGNEQFF. The CDR3 nucleotides read TGCGCCAGCAGCTTGTCCGGGACAGGGAGAGGCAATGAGCAGTTCTTC.

This clonotype has ten or more counts. The V gene is TRBV28, the J gene TRBJ2-7; D not certain. The CDR3 loop spans 11 amino acids. In germline, CDR1 is MDHEN, CDR2 SYDVKM. V shed 5 bases and J shed 2 bases, with 4 bases lying between them. The CDR3 DNA is TGTGCCAGCAGTACGGCCTACGAGCAGTACTTC. Translation gives CASSTAYEQYF.

This clonotype was observed many times. The chain combines TRBV27 with TRBJ1-6; D uncertain. Between the trimmed V and J ends, which lost 2 bases and 9 bases, there was a span of 5 bases. Looked up from germline, CDR1 is MNHEY and CDR2 is SMNVEV (reference sequence). The CDR3 sequence is 12 residues long. CDR3 nucleotide sequence: TGTGCCAGCAGTTTAGCCGGTTCACCCCTCCACTTT. Protein product: CASSLAGSPLHF.

Concerning this clonotype: One base away lies a much larger clone, so this may be a sequencing read error. The rearrangement uses TRBV12-3 or TRBV12-4 and TRBJ1-5, with D tentatively TRBD1 (5 bases). The CDR3 has 14 residues. In nucleotides, the CDR3 is TGTGCCAGCAGCCACGACAGCCCCAATCAGCCCCAGAATTTT. Its translation: CASSHDSPNQPQNF.

This clonotype was seen at least ten times. The J gene is TRBJ1-6, the V gene TRBV12-3 or TRBV12-4; 7 bases match TRBD1. Unmatched junction bases numbered 4, after V lost 3 bases and J lost 8 bases. The CDR3 contains 14 residues. The CDR3 protein is CASSLGQNHSPLHF. The CDR3 DNA sequence: TGTGCCAGCAGTTTGGGACAGAACCATTCACCCCTCCACTTT.